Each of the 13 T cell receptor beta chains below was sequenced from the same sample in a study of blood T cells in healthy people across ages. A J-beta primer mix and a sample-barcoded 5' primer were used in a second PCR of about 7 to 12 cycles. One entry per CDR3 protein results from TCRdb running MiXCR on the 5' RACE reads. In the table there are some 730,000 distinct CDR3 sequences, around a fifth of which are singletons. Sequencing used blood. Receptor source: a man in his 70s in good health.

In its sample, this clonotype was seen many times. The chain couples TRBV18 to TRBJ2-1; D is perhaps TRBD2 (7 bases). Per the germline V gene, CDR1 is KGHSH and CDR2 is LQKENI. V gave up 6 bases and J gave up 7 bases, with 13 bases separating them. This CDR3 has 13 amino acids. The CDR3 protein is CASSGGPGNEQFF. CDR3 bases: TGTGCCAGCTCCGGGGGGCCGGGGAATGAGCAGTTCTTC.

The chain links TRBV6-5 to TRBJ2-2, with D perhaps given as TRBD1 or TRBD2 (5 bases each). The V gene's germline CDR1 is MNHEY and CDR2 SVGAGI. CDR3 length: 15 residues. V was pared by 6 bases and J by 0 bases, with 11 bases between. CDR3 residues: CASSVGGPNTGELFF. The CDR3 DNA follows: TGTGCCAGCAGCGTTGGGGGTCCGAACACCGGGGAGCTGTTTTTT.

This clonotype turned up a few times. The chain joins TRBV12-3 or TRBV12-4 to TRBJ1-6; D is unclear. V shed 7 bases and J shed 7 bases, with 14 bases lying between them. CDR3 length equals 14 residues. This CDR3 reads CASTPQRKNSPLHF. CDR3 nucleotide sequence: TGTGCCAGCACCCCCCAGCGGAAAAATTCACCCCTCCACTTT.

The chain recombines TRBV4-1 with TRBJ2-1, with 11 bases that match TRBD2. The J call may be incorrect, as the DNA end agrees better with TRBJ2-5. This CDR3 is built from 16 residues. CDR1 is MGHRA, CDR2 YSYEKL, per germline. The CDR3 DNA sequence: TGCGCCAGCAGCCAAGAAGAACTAGCGGGGGAAGAGACCCAGTACTTC. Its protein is CASSQEELAGEETQYF.

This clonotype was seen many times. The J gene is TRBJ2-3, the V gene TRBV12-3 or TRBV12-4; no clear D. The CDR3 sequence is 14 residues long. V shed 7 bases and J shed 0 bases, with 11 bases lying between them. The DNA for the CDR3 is TGTGCCAGCACCCGAATTCGAAGCACAGATACGCAGTATTTT. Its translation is CASTRIRSTDTQYF.

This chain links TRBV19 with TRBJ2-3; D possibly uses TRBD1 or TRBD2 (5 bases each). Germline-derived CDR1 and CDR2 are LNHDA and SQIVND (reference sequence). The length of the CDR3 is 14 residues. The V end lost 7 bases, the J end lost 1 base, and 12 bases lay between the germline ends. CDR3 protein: CASTPLGGTDTQYF. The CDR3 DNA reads TGTGCCAGTACCCCGTTGGGGGGCACAGATACGCAGTATTTT.

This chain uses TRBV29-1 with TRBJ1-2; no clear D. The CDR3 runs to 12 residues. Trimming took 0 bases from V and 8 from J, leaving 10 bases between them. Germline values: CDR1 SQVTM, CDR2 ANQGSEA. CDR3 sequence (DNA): TGCAGCGTTGAAGAAAGGGTTCGGGGCTACACCTTC. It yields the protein CSVEERVRGYTF. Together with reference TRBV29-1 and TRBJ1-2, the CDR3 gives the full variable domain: SAVISQKPSRDICQRGTSLTIQCQVDSQVTMMFWYRQQPGQSLTLIATANQGSEATYESGFVIDKFPISRPNLTFSTLTVSNMSPEDSSIYLCSVEERVRGYTFGSGTRLTVV.

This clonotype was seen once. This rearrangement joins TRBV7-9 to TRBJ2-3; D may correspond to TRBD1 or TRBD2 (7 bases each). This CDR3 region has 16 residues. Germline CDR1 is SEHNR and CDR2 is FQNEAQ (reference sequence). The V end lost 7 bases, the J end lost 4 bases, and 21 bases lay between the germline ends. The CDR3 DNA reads TGTGCCAGCATCCCTACGGCAGGGGGGGAGGCAGATACGCAGTATTTT. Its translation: CASIPTAGGEADTQYF.

Here the CDR3 reads CASRSTGGADSFSGNTIYF. DNA of the CDR3: TGTGCCAGCAGGTCGACAGGGGGGGCGGATTCTTTTTCTGGAAACACCATATATTTT. The chain carries TRBV12-3 or TRBV12-4 and TRBJ1-3, with 9 bases matching TRBD1. With V trimmed by 6 bases and J by 1 base, 16 bases remained unmatched. The CDR3 is 19 residues long.

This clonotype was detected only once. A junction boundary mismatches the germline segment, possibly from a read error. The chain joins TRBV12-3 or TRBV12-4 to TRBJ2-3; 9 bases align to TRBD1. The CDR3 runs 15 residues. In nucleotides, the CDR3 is TGTGCCAGCAGTCCGGGACAGGGCCGCACAGCTACGCAGTATTTT. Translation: CASSPGQGRTATQYF.

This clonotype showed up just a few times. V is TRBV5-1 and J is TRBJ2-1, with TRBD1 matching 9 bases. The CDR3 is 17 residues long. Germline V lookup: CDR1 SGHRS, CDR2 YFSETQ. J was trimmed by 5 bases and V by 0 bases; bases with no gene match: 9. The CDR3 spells CASSLVVSGTGNNEQFF. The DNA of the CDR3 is TGCGCCAGCAGCTTGGTGGTGTCGGGGACAGGGAACAATGAGCAGTTCTTC.

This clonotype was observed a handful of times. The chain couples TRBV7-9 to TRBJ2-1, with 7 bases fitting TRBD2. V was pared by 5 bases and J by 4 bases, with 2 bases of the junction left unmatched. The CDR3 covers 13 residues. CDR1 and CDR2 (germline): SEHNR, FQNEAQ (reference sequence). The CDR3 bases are TGTGCCAGCAGCAACGGGGGGTACAATGAGCAGTTCTTC. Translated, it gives CASSNGGYNEQFF.

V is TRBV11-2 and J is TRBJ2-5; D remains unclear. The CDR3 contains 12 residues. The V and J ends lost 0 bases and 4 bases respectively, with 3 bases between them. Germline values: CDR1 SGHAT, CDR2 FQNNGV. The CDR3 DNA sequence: TGTGCCAGCAGCTTAGATATAGAGACCCAGTACTTC. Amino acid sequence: CASSLDIETQYF. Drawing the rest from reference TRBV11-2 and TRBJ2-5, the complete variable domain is EAGVAQSPRYKIIEKRQSVAFWCNPISGHATLYWYQQILGQGPKLLIQFQNNGVVDDSQLPKDRFSAERLKGVDSTLKIQPAKLEDSAVYLCASSLDIETQYFGPGTRLLVL.